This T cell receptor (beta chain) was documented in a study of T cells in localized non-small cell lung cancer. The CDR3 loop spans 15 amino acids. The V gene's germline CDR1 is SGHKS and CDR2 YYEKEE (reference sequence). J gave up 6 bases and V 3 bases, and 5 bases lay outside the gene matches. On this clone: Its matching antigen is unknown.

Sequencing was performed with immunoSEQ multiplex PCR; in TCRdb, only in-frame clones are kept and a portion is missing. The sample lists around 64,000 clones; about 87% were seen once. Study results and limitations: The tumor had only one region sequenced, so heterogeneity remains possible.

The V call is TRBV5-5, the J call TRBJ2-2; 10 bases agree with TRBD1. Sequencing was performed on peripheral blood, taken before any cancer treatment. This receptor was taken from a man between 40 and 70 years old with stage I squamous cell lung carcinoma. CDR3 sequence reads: CASSSDRGQPGELFF. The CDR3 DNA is TGTGCCAGCAGCTCCGACAGGGGGCAACCCGGGGAGCTGTTTTTT.